These 25 T cell receptor beta chains share one sample of origin, sequenced in a study of blood T cell repertoires in COVID-19. The data were produced by immunoSEQ multiplex PCR, yet TCRdb's version contains in-frame clones alone and is incomplete. The sample gives about 68,000 clones, 75% to 90% of which show up once; around 8.1% is in the top ten. The sequencing sample was made of peripheral blood. Source of these receptors: a man younger than 40 with acute or convalescent COVID-19.

The V gene is TRBV6-6, the J gene TRBJ2-1; a weak D match, TRBD1 (6 bases). V was cut by 7 bases and J by 0 bases, with 10 bases left in between. This CDR3 comprises 14 residues. The germline V gene has CDR1 MNHNY and CDR2 SVGAGI (reference sequence). This chain's CDR3 is CASTDRSSYNEQFF. The CDR3 DNA reads TGTGCCAGCACCGACAGGAGCTCCTACAATGAGCAGTTCTTC.

The genes are TRBV5-1 and TRBJ2-1; TRBD2 matches 14 bases. The germline V gene encodes CDR1 SGHRS and CDR2 YFSETQ. V shed 3 bases and J 9 bases; nucleotides not matched to a gene: 14. The CDR3 has 18 residues. CDR3 loop: CASSSRDGRLAGGGEQFF. The DNA for the CDR3 is TGCGCCAGCAGCTCCCGGGACGGCAGACTAGCGGGAGGGGGTGAGCAGTTCTTC. Using reference TRBV5-1 and TRBJ2-1 for the parts outside the CDR3, the full variable domain is KAGVTQTPRYLIKTRGQQVTLSCSPISGHRSVSWYQQTPGQGLQFLFEYFSETQRNKGNFPGRFSGRQFSNSRSEMNVSTLELGDSALYLCASSSRDGRLAGGGEQFFGPGTRLTVL.

CDR3 in amino acids: CASSPLWAGNYEQYF. The DNA for the CDR3 is TGTGCCAGCAGCCCCCTCTGGGCAGGGAACTACGAGCAGTACTTC. The chain employs TRBV11-2 and TRBJ2-7; D possibly corresponds to TRBD1 (5 bases). The CDR3 contains 15 residues. V dropped 5 bases and J dropped 3 bases, with 17 bases sitting between them. The germline CDR1 and CDR2 sequences are SGHAT and FQNNGV.

The chain combines TRBV7-2 with TRBJ2-3; 10 nucleotides line up with TRBD1. V lost 5 bases and J lost 1; bases outside the gene matches: 6. The germline CDR1 and CDR2 sequences are SGHTA and FQGNSA. CDR3 size: 16 residues. CDR3 region: CASSARDRGGTDTQYF. For the CDR3, the DNA is TGTGCCAGCAGCGCCCGGGACAGGGGAGGCACAGATACGCAGTATTTT.

The chain combines TRBV4-2 with TRBJ1-6, with D perhaps TRBD1 (5 bases). Trimming shortened V by 1 base and J by 3 bases, and 7 bases separated the two germline ends. CDR1 is LGHNA and CDR2 is YNFKEQ in the germline V gene. The CDR3 has 15 residues. CDR3: CASSQGTFYNSPLHF. CDR3 DNA sequence: TGTGCCAGCAGCCAAGGGACATTCTATAATTCACCCCTCCACTTT.

This clone was recorded a few times. The V gene is TRBV19, the J gene TRBJ2-2, with TRBD2 matching over 7 bases. V was clipped by 1 base and J by 4 bases; unmatched bases: 3. The germline gives CDR1 LNHDA, CDR2 SQIVND (reference sequence). The CDR3 covers 15 residues. The CDR3 region is CASSIGEGVTGELFF. In nucleotides, the CDR3 is TGTGCCAGTAGTATAGGGGAGGGTGTCACCGGGGAGCTGTTTTTT.

V and J are TRBV4-2 and TRBJ2-1, with 7 positions matching TRBD2. This CDR3 region has 17 residues. Germline V gene lookup returns CDR1 LGHNA and CDR2 YNFKEQ. J was trimmed by 7 bases and V by 0 bases; bases with no gene match: 12. DNA for the CDR3: TGTGCCAGCAGCCAAGAGTTCCGGGACTATATTTTGAATGAGCAGTTCTTC. Amino acids: CASSQEFRDYILNEQFF.

This rearrangement joins TRBV7-2 to TRBJ2-7; TRBD2 matches at 12 bases. Germline assignment: CDR1 SGHTA and CDR2 FQGNSA. The CDR3 length is 15 residues. Trimming removed 6 bases from V and 6 bases from J; junction bases left unmatched: 9. CDR3 loop: CASSFRLAGVGEQYF. The DNA for the CDR3 is TGTGCCAGCAGTTTCAGACTAGCGGGAGTTGGCGAGCAGTACTTC.

The chain recombines TRBV24-1 with TRBJ2-1; possible D gene TRBD2, 5 bases. CDR3 length: 16 residues. V was trimmed by 4 bases and J by 1 base, leaving 13 bases between them. Germline V CDR1 and CDR2: KGHDR, SFDVKD. The CDR3 DNA follows: TGTGCCACCAGTGACCAAACTAGAGCTTCCTACAATGAGCAGTTCTTC. Protein sequence: CATSDQTRASYNEQFF.

This chain joins TRBV7-2 and TRBJ2-3; 8 bases match TRBD2. CDR1 SGHTA and CDR2 FQGNSA come from the germline V gene. CDR3 length: 15 residues. The V segment lost 1 base and the J segment 0 bases; nucleotides outside the gene matches: 0. The CDR3 bases are TGTGCCAGCAGCTTAGGCGGGAGGAGCACAGATACGCAGTATTTT. Its protein product is CASSLGGRSTDTQYF.

This clone appeared a few times. This chain connects TRBV13 to TRBJ2-7; 7 nucleotides agree with TRBD2. Germline-derived CDR1 and CDR2 are PRHDT and FYEKMQ (reference sequence). The CDR3 extends over 13 amino acids. V lost 3 bases and J lost 3; bases outside the gene matches: 2. CDR3 loop: CASSFGGNYEQYF. DNA of the CDR3: TGTGCCAGCAGCTTCGGGGGGAACTACGAGCAGTACTTC.

The V and J genes are TRBV19 and TRBJ2-6; D is possibly TRBD1 (5 bases). Germline lookup yields CDR1 LNHDA and CDR2 SQIVND (reference sequence). The V end was cut by 1 base, the J end by 2 bases, with 6 bases between. This CDR3 contains 15 residues. This chain's CDR3 is CASSIGQPGANVLTF. CDR3 nucleotides: TGTGCCAGTAGTATAGGACAGCCTGGGGCCAACGTCCTGACTTTC.

The rearrangement uses TRBV6-5 and TRBJ2-1; perhaps TRBD2 as D (6 bases). This CDR3 spans 13 amino acids. Germline V lookup: CDR1 MNHEY, CDR2 SVGAGI. Trimming removed 5 bases from V and 2 bases from J, with 7 bases in between. The CDR3 loop is CASSSGPYNEQFF. CDR3 nucleotides: TGTGCCAGCAGTAGCGGGCCCTACAATGAGCAGTTCTTC.

The CDR3 DNA reads as TGTGCCAGCAGCTCATCCGACAGGGGGTACTACGAGCAGTACTTC. Protein sequence: CASSSSDRGYYEQYF. The gene calls are TRBV13 and TRBJ2-7, with 9 bases aligning to TRBD1. The CDR3 covers 15 residues. V was clipped by 4 bases and J by 3 bases; unmatched bases: 7. Germline CDR1 is PRHDT and CDR2 is FYEKMQ (reference sequence). Full variable domain (remainder filled in from reference TRBV13 and TRBJ2-7): AAGVIQSPRHLIKEKRETATLKCYPIPRHDTVYWYQQGPGQDPQFLISFYEKMQSDKGSIPDRFSAQQFSDYHSELNMSSLELGDSALYFCASSSSDRGYYEQYFGPGTRLTVT.

The V gene is TRBV5-1, the J gene TRBJ2-2; D might be TRBD1 (6 bases). This CDR3 is 13 amino acids long. V was cut by 4 bases and J by 5 bases, with 9 bases left in between. The germline V gene has CDR1 SGHRS and CDR2 YFSETQ. The CDR3: CASSIQGTGELFF. For the CDR3, the DNA is TGCGCCAGCAGCATTCAGGGGACCGGGGAGCTGTTTTTT.

The rearrangement joins TRBV27 to TRBJ2-7; 8 nucleotides match TRBD1. Germline V gene data show CDR1 as MNHEY and CDR2 as SMNVEV (reference sequence). The CDR3 is made up of 14 amino acids. Germline trimming cut 5 bases from V and 3 bases from J; bases unmatched to any gene: 6. This chain's CDR3 is CASSPGQGRYEQYF. The CDR3 bases are TGTGCCAGCAGTCCCGGACAGGGCCGCTACGAGCAGTACTTC.

The chain is built from TRBV28 and TRBJ1-3; D is unclear. Germline assignment: CDR1 MDHEN and CDR2 SYDVKM. This CDR3 has 15 amino acids. The V end was cut by 5 bases, the J end by 0 bases, with 11 bases between. CDR3 sequence reads: CASSIFDSSGNTIYF. CDR3 nucleotides: TGTGCCAGCAGTATCTTTGACTCCTCTGGAAACACCATATATTTT. The whole variable domain, remainder taken from reference TRBV28 and TRBJ1-3, is DVKVTQSSRYLVKRTGEKVFLECVQDMDHENMFWYRQDPGLGLRLIYFSYDVKMKEKGDIPEGYSVSREKKERFSLILESASTNQTSMYLCASSIFDSSGNTIYFGEGSWLTVV.

The rearrangement uses TRBV27 and TRBJ2-7; TRBD2 might be the D (6 bases). Between the trimmed V and J ends, which lost 4 bases and 3 bases, there was a span of 16 bases. Germline V gene sequence: CDR1 MNHEY, CDR2 SMNVEV (reference sequence). The CDR3 is 15 residues long. CDR3 nucleotides: TGTGCCAGCAGTTCCCTAAGAGGGAGGTTCTACGAGCAGTACTTC. Its protein is CASSSLRGRFYEQYF.

This chain joins TRBV11-2 and TRBJ2-1; TRBD2 aligns across 8 bases. Germline values: CDR1 SGHAT, CDR2 FQNNGV. This CDR3 region has 13 residues. Trimming removed 5 bases from V and 10 bases from J; junction bases left unmatched: 7. CDR3 bases: TGTGCCAGCAGCCCGGGACTAGTTGGCGAGCAGTTCTTC. Protein product: CASSPGLVGEQFF.

V is TRBV7-8 and J is TRBJ2-7; 9 bases are shared with TRBD2. CDR3 size: 15 residues. V lost 0 bases, J lost 3 bases, and 3 bases stayed unmatched. Germline lookup yields CDR1 SGHVS and CDR2 FQNEAQ. CDR3 in amino acids: CASSLAAGGIYEQYF. In nucleotides, the CDR3 is TGTGCCAGCAGCTTAGCGGCGGGAGGGATCTACGAGCAGTACTTC.

The chain uses TRBV24-1 and TRBJ2-3; 10 bases map to TRBD2. With V trimmed by 6 bases and J by 4 bases, 6 bases remained unmatched. This CDR3 spans 15 amino acids. From germline, CDR1 is KGHDR and CDR2 SFDVKD. As DNA, the CDR3 is TGTGCCACCAGTCGCCGGACTAGCGGCGCAGATACGCAGTATTTT. It encodes CATSRRTSGADTQYF.

The chain employs TRBV28 and TRBJ1-5, with D possibly TRBD1 on 6 matching bases. The CDR3 runs to 14 residues. CDR1 is MDHEN and CDR2 is SYDVKM in the germline V gene. V lost 3 bases and J 7 bases, leaving 13 bases between the germline ends. CDR3 coding DNA: TGTGCCAGCAGTTTCAGGGGTCAAAGCCAGCCCCAGCATTTT. It encodes CASSFRGQSQPQHF.

The chain combines TRBV7-6 with TRBJ2-1; D is undetermined. The length of the CDR3 is 15 residues. V was trimmed by 5 bases and J by 0 bases, leaving 11 bases between them. Germline loops: CDR1 SGHVS, CDR2 FNYEAQ. The CDR3 coding sequence is TGTGCCAGCAGCCCACCCCTAGGCTCCTACAATGAGCAGTTCTTC. It encodes CASSPPLGSYNEQFF.

The chain combines TRBV10-2 with TRBJ1-5; D is ambiguous. The CDR3 is made up of 15 amino acids. V was pared by 4 bases and J by 0 bases, with 10 bases between. CDR1 and CDR2 (germline): WSHSY, SAAADI. The CDR3 DNA reads TGCGCCAGCAGTGTTGGGAGGAATAGCAATCAGCCCCAGCATTTT. Translating gives CASSVGRNSNQPQHF.

The count of this clone is one. The rearrangement uses TRBV7-9 and TRBJ2-5, with 9 bases aligning to TRBD2. The junction had 5 bases not matched to a gene; V was cut back by 0 bases and J by 3 bases. The CDR3 spans 16 residues. The germline gives CDR1 SEHNR, CDR2 FQNEAQ (reference sequence). The CDR3 DNA follows: TGTGCCAGCAGCTTAGCGCGGGTAGCGGGAGAAGAGACCCAGTACTTC. Translated: CASSLARVAGEETQYF.